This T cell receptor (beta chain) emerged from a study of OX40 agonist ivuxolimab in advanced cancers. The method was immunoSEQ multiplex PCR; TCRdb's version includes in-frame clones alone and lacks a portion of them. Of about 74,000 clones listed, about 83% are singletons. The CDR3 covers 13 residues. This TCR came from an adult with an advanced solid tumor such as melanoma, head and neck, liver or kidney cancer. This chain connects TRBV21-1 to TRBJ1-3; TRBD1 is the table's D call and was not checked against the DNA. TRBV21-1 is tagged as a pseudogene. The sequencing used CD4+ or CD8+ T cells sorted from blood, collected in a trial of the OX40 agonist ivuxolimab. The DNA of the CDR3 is TGTGCCAGAGGGGGCAGGACAGGAAACACCATATATTTT. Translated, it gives CARGGRTGNTIYF.